These 6 T cell receptor beta chains were sequenced from one sample in a study of a mutant IDH1 vaccine in newly diagnosed glioma. Assay: immunoSEQ multiplex PCR; the TCRdb copy retains only in-frame clones and omits some. The sample includes tens of thousands of clones, more than 65% seen only once; the top ten take 15% to 20%. Time point: baseline, week 1 (first vaccination visit). Noted treatment: pre-vaccination baseline after standard-of-care therapy. The specimen was PBMCs, collected from a glioma patient treated with radiotherapy, temozolomide or both. These receptor sequences come from a man between 25 and 39 years old with glioma.

V and J are TRBV4-3 and TRBJ2-5; TRBD1 or TRBD2 may be the D gene (6 bases each). From germline, CDR1 is LGHNA and CDR2 YSLEER. The V and J ends lost 3 bases and 5 bases respectively, with 16 bases between them. The CDR3 totals 15 residues. The CDR3 coding sequence is TGCGCCAGCAGCCACCTTAGTACAGGGAGGGAGACCCAGTACTTC. Its translation is CASSHLSTGRETQYF.

The rearrangement joins TRBV7-9 to TRBJ1-1, with 9 bases aligning to TRBD1. The CDR3 consists of 15 residues. V trimming: 2 bases; J trimming: 6 bases; junction bases outside the gene matches: 7. Germline CDR1 is SEHNR and CDR2 is FQNEAQ (reference sequence). The CDR3 DNA reads TGTGCCAGCAGCTTAATGGGACAGGGTTCGTCTGAAGCTTTCTTT. Its translation is CASSLMGQGSSEAFF.

The J gene is TRBJ2-1, the V gene TRBV9; 8 nucleotides align to TRBD1. Germline loops: CDR1 SGDLS, CDR2 YYNGEE. V lost 1 base and J lost 8; bases outside the gene matches: 5. CDR3 size: 14 residues. DNA of the CDR3: TGTGCCAGCAGCGTACGCCAGGGGGCATATGAGCAGTTCTTC. Translation: CASSVRQGAYEQFF.

Here the CDR3 DNA reads TGTGCCAGCAGCTTGGGGCAGTCTAATGAAAAACTGTTTTTT. Amino acids: CASSLGQSNEKLFF. The gene calls are TRBV5-5 and TRBJ1-4; no reliable D call. There are 14 residues in the CDR3. V gave up 0 bases and J gave up 3 bases, with 6 bases separating them. Per the germline V gene, CDR1 is SGHKS and CDR2 is YYEKEE (reference sequence). Looking up the rest from reference TRBV5-5 and TRBJ1-4 gives the full variable domain: DAGVTQSPTHLIKTRGQQVTLRCSPISGHKSVSWYQQVLGQGPQFIFQYYEKEERGRGNFPDRFSARQFPNYSSELNVNALLLGDSALYLCASSLGQSNEKLFFGSGTQLSVL.

The chain is built from TRBV7-9 and TRBJ2-3, with 8 positions matching TRBD2. Per germline, CDR1 SEHNR and CDR2 FQNEAQ (reference sequence). The V and J ends lost 6 bases and 0 bases, in that order; junction bases with no gene match: 8. The CDR3 length is 16 residues. Written as DNA, the CDR3 is TGTGCCAGCAGGGGAACTAGCGGTGCTAGCACAGATACGCAGTATTTT. This sequence encodes CASRGTSGASTDTQYF.

V is TRBV27 and J is TRBJ1-3, with 7 bases fitting TRBD1. CDR3 length: 16 amino acids. Germline V gene lookup returns CDR1 MNHEY and CDR2 SMNVEV (reference sequence). The V gene end was trimmed by 3 bases and the J gene end by 0 bases; junction bases not matched to a gene: 5. The CDR3 DNA is TGTGCCAGCAGTTTCTCTGCAGGGGGCTCTGGAAACACCATATATTTT. Encoded protein: CASSFSAGGSGNTIYF.